This T cell receptor beta chain came from a study of blood T cell repertoires in COVID-19. Whole-study context: Both acute and convalescent COVID-19 samples were obtained from the United States, Italy and Spain.

Here immunoSEQ multiplex PCR was the method, and the copy in TCRdb shows in-frame clones only, minus some. The sample yields 150,000 to 200,000 clones, 65% to 80% seen once. This clone showed up just a few times. The sequenced sample consisted of peripheral blood. This TCR came from a man aged 55-75 years with acute or convalescent COVID-19.

The CDR3 nucleotides read TGTGCCAGCAGTTACTCGTTGGTTCCCCGAGATGGCTACACCTTC. Encoded protein: CASSYSLVPRDGYTF. V is TRBV6-6 and J is TRBJ1-2; D unresolved. Looked up from germline, CDR1 is MNHNY and CDR2 is SVGAGI (reference sequence). The CDR3 consists of 15 residues. Deletions cut 0 bases from V and 6 bases from J, with 14 bases between.